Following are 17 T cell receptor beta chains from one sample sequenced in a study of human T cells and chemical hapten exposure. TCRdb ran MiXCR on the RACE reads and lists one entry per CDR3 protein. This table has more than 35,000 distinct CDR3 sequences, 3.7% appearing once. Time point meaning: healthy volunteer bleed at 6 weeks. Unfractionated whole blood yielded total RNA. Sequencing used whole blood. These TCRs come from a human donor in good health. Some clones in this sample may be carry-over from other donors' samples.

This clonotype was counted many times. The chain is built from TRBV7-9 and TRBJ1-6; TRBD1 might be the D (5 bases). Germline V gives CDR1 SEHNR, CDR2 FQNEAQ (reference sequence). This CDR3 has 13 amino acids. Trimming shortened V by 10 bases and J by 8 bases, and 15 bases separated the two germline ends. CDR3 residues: CATQLRGDSPLHF. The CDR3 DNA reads TGTGCCACCCAGCTTCGGGGGGATTCACCCCTCCACTTT.

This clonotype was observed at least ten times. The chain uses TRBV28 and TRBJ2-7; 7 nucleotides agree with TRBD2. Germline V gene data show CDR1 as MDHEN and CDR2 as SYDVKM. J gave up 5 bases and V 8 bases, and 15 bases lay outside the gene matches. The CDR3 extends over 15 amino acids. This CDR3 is CASPSGAGVFDEQYF. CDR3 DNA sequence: TGTGCCAGCCCCAGCGGGGCGGGAGTTTTCGACGAGCAGTACTTC.

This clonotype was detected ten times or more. The CDR3 sequence is CASSRQPSGNTIYF. The CDR3 DNA follows: TGTGCCAGCAGCCGACAGCCATCGGGAAACACCATATATTTT. The J gene is TRBJ1-3, the V gene TRBV11-2, with D maybe TRBD1 (5 bases). The germline V gene encodes CDR1 SGHAT and CDR2 FQNNGV. Trimming removed 5 bases at V and 4 bases at J, with 12 bases between. CDR3 size: 14 residues.

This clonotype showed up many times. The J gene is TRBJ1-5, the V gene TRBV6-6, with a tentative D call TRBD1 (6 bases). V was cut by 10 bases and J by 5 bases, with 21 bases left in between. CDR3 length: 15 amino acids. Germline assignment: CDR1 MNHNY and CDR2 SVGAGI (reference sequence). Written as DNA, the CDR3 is TGTGCCACGGGGGGCGGCAGGGGTCTGGATCAGCCCCAGCATTTT. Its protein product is CATGGGRGLDQPQHF.

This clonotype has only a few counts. The CDR3 spells CASSQAPTSGDNEQFF. The DNA for the CDR3 is TGCGCCAGCAGCCAAGCCCCGACTAGCGGGGACAATGAGCAGTTCTTC. V is TRBV4-1 and J is TRBJ2-1, with 11 nucleotides matching TRBD2. Germline CDR1 and CDR2: MGHRA and YSYEKL. CDR3 size: 16 residues. Germline trimming cut 1 base from V and 5 bases from J; bases unmatched to any gene: 4.

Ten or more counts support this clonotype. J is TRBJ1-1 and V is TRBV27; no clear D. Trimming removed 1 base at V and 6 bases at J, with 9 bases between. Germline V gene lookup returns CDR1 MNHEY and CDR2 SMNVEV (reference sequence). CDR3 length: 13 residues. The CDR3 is CASSLFAEAEAFF. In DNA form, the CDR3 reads TGTGCCAGCAGTTTATTCGCAGAAGCTGAAGCTTTCTTT.

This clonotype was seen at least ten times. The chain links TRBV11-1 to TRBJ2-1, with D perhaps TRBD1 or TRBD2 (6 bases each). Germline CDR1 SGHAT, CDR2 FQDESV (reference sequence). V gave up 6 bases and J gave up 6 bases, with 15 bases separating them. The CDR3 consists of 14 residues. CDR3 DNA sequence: TGTGCCAGCAGAGAGGGGGGAGCGGTCAATGAGCAGTTCTTC. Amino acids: CASREGGAVNEQFF.

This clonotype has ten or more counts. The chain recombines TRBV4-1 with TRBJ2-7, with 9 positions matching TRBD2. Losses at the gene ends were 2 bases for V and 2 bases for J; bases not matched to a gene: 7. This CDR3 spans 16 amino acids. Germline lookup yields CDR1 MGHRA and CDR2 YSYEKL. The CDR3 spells CASSQPTSGLAYEQYF. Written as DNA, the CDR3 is TGCGCCAGCAGCCAACCGACTAGCGGACTGGCCTACGAGCAGTACTTC.

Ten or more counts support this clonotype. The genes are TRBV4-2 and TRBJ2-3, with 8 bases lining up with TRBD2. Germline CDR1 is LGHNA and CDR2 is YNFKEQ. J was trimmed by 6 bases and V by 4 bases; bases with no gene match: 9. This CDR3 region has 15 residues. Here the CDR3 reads CASSPRLAGGDTQYF. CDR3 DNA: TGTGCCAGCAGCCCCAGGCTAGCGGGTGGCGATACGCAGTATTTT.

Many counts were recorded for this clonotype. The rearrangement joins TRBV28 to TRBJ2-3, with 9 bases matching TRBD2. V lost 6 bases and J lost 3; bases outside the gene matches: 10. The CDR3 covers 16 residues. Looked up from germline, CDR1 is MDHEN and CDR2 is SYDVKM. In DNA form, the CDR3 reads TGTGCCAGCAGCCACCAAGTGGCGGGAGGGACAGATACGCAGTATTTT. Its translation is CASSHQVAGGTDTQYF.

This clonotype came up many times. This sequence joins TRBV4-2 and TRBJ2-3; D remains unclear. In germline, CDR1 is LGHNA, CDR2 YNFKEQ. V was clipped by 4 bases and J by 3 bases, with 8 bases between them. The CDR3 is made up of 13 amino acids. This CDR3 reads CASSRPLTDTQYF. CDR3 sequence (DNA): TGTGCCAGCAGCCGACCACTAACAGATACGCAGTATTTT.

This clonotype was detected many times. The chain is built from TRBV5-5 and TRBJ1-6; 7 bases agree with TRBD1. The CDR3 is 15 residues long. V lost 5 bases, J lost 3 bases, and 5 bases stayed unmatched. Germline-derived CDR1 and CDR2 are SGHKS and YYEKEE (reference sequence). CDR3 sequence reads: CASRPRDSYNSPLHF. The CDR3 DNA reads TGTGCCAGCAGACCGCGGGACAGCTATAATTCACCCCTCCACTTT.

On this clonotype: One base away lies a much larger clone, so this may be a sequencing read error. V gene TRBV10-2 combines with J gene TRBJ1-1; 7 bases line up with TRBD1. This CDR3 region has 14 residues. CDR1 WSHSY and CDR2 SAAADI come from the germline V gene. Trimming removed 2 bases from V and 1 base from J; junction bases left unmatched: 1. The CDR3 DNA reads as TGCGCCAGCAGTGAGACAGGGGCGAACACTGAAGCTTTCTTT. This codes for CASSETGANTEAFF.

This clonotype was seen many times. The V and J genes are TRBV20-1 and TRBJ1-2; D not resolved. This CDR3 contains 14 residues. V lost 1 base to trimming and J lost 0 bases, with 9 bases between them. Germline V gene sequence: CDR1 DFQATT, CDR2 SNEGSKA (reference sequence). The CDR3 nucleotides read TGCAGTGCTAGAGGGGCCACTGCTAACTATGGCTACACCTTC. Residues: CSARGATANYGYTF.

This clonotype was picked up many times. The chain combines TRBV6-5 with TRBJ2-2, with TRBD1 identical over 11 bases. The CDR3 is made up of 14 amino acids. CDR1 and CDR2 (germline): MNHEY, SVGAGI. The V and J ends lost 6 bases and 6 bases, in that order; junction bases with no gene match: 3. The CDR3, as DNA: TGTGCCAGCAGGAAGGACAGGGGGCCCGGGGAGCTGTTTTTT. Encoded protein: CASRKDRGPGELFF.

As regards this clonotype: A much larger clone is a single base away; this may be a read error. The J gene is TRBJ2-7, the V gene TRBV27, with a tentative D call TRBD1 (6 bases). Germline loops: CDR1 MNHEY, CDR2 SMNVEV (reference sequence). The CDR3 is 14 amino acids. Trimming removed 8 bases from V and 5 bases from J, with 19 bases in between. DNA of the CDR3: TGTGCCAGCGGGTCCCGGGACATGGGCCACGAGCAGTACTTC. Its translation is CASGSRDMGHEQYF.

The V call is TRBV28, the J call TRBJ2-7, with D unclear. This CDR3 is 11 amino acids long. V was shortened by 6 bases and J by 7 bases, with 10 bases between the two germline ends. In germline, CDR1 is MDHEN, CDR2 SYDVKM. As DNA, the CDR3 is TGTGCCAGCAGCCCCCTCGGGGAGCAGTACTTC. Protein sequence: CASSPLGEQYF.